These 2 T cell receptor beta chains were all obtained from the same sample, sequenced in a study of blood T cell repertoires in COVID-19. Some clones are missing from TCRdb's copy, which holds only in-frame ones; the method was immunoSEQ multiplex PCR. Counted here are some 200,000 clones, about 85% occurring once; the ten biggest clones make up under 2%. Sequenced sample: peripheral blood. The origin of the receptors is a man in his 70s with acute or convalescent COVID-19.

The chain links TRBV7-2 to TRBJ1-4, with 7 bases lining up with TRBD1. From germline, CDR1 is SGHTA and CDR2 FQGNSA. The V segment lost 4 bases and the J segment 1 base; nucleotides outside the gene matches: 15. CDR3 size: 19 residues. The CDR3 loop is CASSSKPRQGEGTNEKLFF. The CDR3 nucleotides read TGTGCCAGCAGCTCAAAGCCCCGACAGGGTGAGGGAACTAATGAAAAACTGTTTTTT.

The CDR3 here is CSVGHQNTEAFF. Here the CDR3 DNA reads TGCAGCGTTGGGCACCAGAACACTGAAGCTTTCTTT. The rearrangement links TRBV29-1 to TRBJ1-1, with unresolved D. The germline V gene encodes CDR1 SQVTM and CDR2 ANQGSEA. The V gene lost 4 bases and the J gene lost 1 base, with 7 bases spanning the gap. The length of the CDR3 is 12 residues.